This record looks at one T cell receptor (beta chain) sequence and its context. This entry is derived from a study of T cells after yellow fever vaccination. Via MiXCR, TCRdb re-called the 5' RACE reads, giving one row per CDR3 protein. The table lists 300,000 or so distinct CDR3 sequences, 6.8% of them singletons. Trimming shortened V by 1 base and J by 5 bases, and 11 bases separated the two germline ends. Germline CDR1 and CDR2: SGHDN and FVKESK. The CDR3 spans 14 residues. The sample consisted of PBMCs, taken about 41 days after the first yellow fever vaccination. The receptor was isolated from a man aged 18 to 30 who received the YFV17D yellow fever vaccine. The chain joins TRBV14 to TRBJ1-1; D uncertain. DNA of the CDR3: TGTGCCAGCAGCCAAGGTCTCGGGAGAACTGAAGCTTTCTTT. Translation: CASSQGLGRTEAFF.